Each of the 11 T cell receptor beta chains below was sequenced from the same sample in a study of blood T cell repertoires in COVID-19. Using immunoSEQ multiplex PCR, the repertoire was profiled, and TCRdb retains in-frame clones only, with some absent. Seen here are almost 250,000 clones, around 86% observed once, and the top ten hold approximately 1.5%. Sequenced: PBMCs or T cells enriched from blood (not recorded which). The receptors derive from a woman in her fifties or sixties who had recovered from COVID-19.

The V and J genes are TRBV5-4 and TRBJ1-3; the D gene is possibly TRBD1 (5 bases). Germline V gene data show CDR1 as SGHNT and CDR2 as YYREEE (reference sequence). The CDR3 is 16 amino acids. Trimming took off 1 base at V and 1 base at J, with 12 bases between the two ends. The CDR3 loop reads CASSLRGTPSGNTIYF. CDR3 in DNA: TGTGCCAGCAGCTTGCGGGGGACTCCTTCTGGAAACACCATATATTTT.

The chain combines TRBV6-5 with TRBJ2-3, with 8 bases identical to TRBD2. The junction had 3 bases not matched to a gene; V was cut back by 6 bases and J by 4 bases. CDR1 and CDR2 from the germline V gene are MNHEY and SVGAGI. The CDR3 is 13 residues long. The CDR3 nucleotides are TGTGCCAGCAGGGGACTAGGGGCAGATACGCAGTATTTT. Translating it yields CASRGLGADTQYF.

This clone was detected a few times. The CDR3 DNA sequence: TGTGCCAGCAGTGAAATGCGAGTCCGCTACGAGCAGTACTTC. Translating it yields CASSEMRVRYEQYF. The V and J genes are TRBV6-1 and TRBJ2-7; D gene ambiguous. This CDR3 spans 14 amino acids. Trimming left V 2 bases short and J 3 bases short, with 11 bases between. Germline values: CDR1 MNHNS, CDR2 SASEGT.

This clone turned up a few times. The chain carries TRBV18 and TRBJ1-5; 7 bases line up with TRBD1. V trimming: 5 bases; J trimming: 1 base; junction bases outside the gene matches: 20. CDR1 KGHSH and CDR2 LQKENI come from the germline V gene. The CDR3 sequence is 20 residues long. The CDR3 protein is CASSAQASDRVVLSNQPQHF. DNA for the CDR3: TGTGCCAGCTCAGCCCAGGCAAGTGACAGGGTGGTGTTAAGCAATCAGCCCCAGCATTTT. Variable domain in full (rest from reference TRBV18 and TRBJ1-5): NAGVMQNPRHLVRRRGQEARLRCSPMKGHSHVYWYRQLPEEGLKFMVYLQKENIIDESGMPKERFSAEFPKEGPSILRIQQVVRGDSAAYFCASSAQASDRVVLSNQPQHFGDGTRLSIL.

The CDR3 region has the DNA TGTGCCAGCAGCCCATATAGGGGAAGTAGCTCACCCCTCCACTTT. Translated: CASSPYRGSSSPLHF. This chain joins TRBV4-2 and TRBJ1-6; possible D gene TRBD1, 5 bases. This CDR3 has 15 amino acids. The V and J ends lost 4 bases and 10 bases respectively, with 17 bases between them. Germline values: CDR1 LGHNA, CDR2 YNFKEQ.

This chain uses TRBV5-5 with TRBJ1-6; 8 bases match TRBD1. CDR3 length: 15 residues. The V and J ends lost 0 bases and 4 bases, in that order; junction bases with no gene match: 0. Germline CDR1 is SGHKS and CDR2 is YYEKEE (reference sequence). CDR3 in DNA: TGTGCCAGCAGCTTGGGGACAGGGTATAATTCACCCCTCCACTTT. Translated, it gives CASSLGTGYNSPLHF.

The rearrangement links TRBV11-2 to TRBJ1-1; TRBD1 matches at 8 bases. The CDR3 sequence is 15 residues long. Germline assignment: CDR1 SGHAT and CDR2 FQNNGV. V lost 5 bases to trimming and J lost 3 bases; unmatched junction nucleotides: 8. The CDR3 spells CASSGDRGRDTEAFF. The CDR3 DNA is TGTGCCAGCAGCGGAGACAGGGGCAGGGACACTGAAGCTTTCTTT. The whole variable domain, filled in from reference TRBV11-2 and TRBJ1-1, reads EAGVAQSPRYKIIEKRQSVAFWCNPISGHATLYWYQQILGQGPKLLIQFQNNGVVDDSQLPKDRFSAERLKGVDSTLKIQPAKLEDSAVYLCASSGDRGRDTEAFFGQGTRLTVV.

This clone was found a few times. V gene TRBV2 combines with J gene TRBJ1-6; D may be TRBD1 (6 bases). The germline gives CDR1 SNHLY, CDR2 FYNNEI. V lost 6 bases, J lost 5 bases, and 11 bases lay in between. The CDR3 covers 14 residues. The CDR3 region is CASRSGAHNSPLHF. In DNA, the CDR3 is TGTGCCAGCAGGTCAGGGGCACATAATTCACCCCTCCACTTT.

The chain uses TRBV15 and TRBJ2-2; D may be TRBD1 (5 bases). This CDR3 is 15 amino acids long. Germline CDR1 and CDR2: LNHNV and YYDKDF (reference sequence). The V gene lost 1 base and the J gene lost 4 bases, with 10 bases spanning the gap. The CDR3 coding sequence is TGTGCCACCAGCAGAGGACAGCCCTCCACCGGGGAGCTGTTTTTT. This encodes CATSRGQPSTGELFF.

J is TRBJ2-7 and V is TRBV6-5; the match to TRBD1 covers 9 bases. The germline V gene has CDR1 MNHEY and CDR2 SVGAGI. Trimming cost V 6 bases and J 1 base; bases outside gene matches: 7. CDR3 length: 15 residues. The CDR3 DNA sequence: TGTGCCAGCAGCTGGGACAGGGTTGGGTCCTACGAGCAGTACTTC. It codes for CASSWDRVGSYEQYF.

The V gene is TRBV5-1, the J gene TRBJ2-5; the D is unclear. The CDR3 extends over 12 amino acids. Germline CDR1 reads SGHRS; CDR2 reads YFSETQ. With 2 bases removed from V and 3 bases from J, the gap between germline ends came to 5 bases. The CDR3 reads CASSFLEETQYF. The CDR3 DNA follows: TGCGCCAGCAGCTTTCTTGAAGAGACCCAGTACTTC.